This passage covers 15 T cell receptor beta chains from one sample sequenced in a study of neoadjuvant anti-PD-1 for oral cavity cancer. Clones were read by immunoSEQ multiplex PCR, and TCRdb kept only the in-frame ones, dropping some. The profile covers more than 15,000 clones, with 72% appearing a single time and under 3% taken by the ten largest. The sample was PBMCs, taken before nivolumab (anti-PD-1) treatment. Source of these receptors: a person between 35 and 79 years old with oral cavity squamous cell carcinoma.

The CDR3 loop reads CASSLWGYGGNTEAFF. DNA of the CDR3: TGTGCCAGCAGCTTGTGGGGGTATGGAGGGAACACTGAAGCTTTCTTT. J is TRBJ1-1 and V is TRBV5-4; maybe TRBD1 (5 bases). Germline lookup yields CDR1 SGHNT and CDR2 YYREEE (reference sequence). V was cut by 1 base and J by 1 base, with 14 bases left in between. The CDR3 totals 16 residues.

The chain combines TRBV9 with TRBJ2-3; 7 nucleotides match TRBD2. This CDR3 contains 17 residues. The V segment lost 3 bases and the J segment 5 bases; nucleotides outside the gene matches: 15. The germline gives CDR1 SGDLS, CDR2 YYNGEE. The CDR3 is CASSAQTTSKLGDTQYF. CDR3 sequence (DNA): TGTGCCAGCAGCGCCCAAACGACTAGCAAGTTAGGAGATACGCAGTATTTT.

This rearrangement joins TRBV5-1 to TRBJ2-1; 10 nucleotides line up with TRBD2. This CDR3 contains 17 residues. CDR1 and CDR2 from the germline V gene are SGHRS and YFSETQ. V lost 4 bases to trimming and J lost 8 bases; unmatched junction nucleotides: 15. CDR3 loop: CASSHPVAGGTSDEQFF. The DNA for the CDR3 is TGCGCCAGCAGCCATCCGGTAGCGGGAGGTACTTCGGATGAGCAGTTCTTC.

Here the CDR3 DNA reads TGTGCCAGAAGTACCGGGACAGCCTATGGCTACACCTTC. Translation: CARSTGTAYGYTF. This chain joins TRBV2 and TRBJ1-2; 7 bases agree with TRBD1. This CDR3 region has 13 residues. CDR1 is SNHLY and CDR2 is FYNNEI in the germline V gene. The trim removed 9 bases at V and 4 bases at J, leaving 8 bases unmatched.

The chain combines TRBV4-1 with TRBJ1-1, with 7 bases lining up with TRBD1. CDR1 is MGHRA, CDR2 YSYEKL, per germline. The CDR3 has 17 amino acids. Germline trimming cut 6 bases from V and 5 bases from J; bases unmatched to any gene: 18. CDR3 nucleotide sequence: TGCGCCAGCAGTTCACACAGGGGCTTCTATACCCTAACTGAAGCTTTCTTT. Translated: CASSSHRGFYTLTEAFF.

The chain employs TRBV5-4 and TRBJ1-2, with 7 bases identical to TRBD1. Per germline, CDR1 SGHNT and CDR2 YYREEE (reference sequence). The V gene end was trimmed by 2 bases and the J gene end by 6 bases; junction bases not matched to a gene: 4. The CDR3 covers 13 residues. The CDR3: CASSFTGVNGYTF. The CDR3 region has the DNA TGTGCCAGCAGCTTCACAGGGGTCAATGGCTACACCTTC.

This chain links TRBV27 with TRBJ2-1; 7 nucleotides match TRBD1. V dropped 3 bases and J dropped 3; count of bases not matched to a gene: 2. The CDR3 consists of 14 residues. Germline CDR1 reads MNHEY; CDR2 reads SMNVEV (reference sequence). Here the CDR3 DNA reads TGTGCCAGCAGTTTGAACAGGGGCTACAATGAGCAGTTCTTC. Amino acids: CASSLNRGYNEQFF.

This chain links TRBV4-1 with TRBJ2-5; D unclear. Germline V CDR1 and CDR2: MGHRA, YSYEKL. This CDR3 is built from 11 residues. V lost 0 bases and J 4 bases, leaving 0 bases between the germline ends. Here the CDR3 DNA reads TGCGCCAGCAGCCAAGAAGAGACCCAGTACTTC. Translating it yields CASSQEETQYF.

CDR3 loop: CASSPRTLGGEQFF. CDR3 nucleotide sequence: TGTGCCAGCAGTCCGCGGACCCTCGGAGGCGAGCAGTTCTTC. The rearrangement uses TRBV27 and TRBJ2-1; weak D call: TRBD2 (5 bases). Trimming left V 5 bases short and J 10 bases short, with 18 bases between. The CDR3 is made up of 14 amino acids. Germline V gene lookup returns CDR1 MNHEY and CDR2 SMNVEV (reference sequence).

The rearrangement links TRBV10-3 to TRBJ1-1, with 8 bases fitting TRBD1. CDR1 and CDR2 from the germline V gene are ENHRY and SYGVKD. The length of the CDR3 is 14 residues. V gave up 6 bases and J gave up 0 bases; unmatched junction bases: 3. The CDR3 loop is CAIRRTGMNTEAFF. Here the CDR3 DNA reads TGTGCCATCAGAAGGACAGGGATGAACACTGAAGCTTTCTTT.

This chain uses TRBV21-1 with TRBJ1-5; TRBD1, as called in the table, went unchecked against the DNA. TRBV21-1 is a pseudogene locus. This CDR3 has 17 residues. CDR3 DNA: TGTGCCAGCAGTAATTCACTGGGGACAGAACGCAATCAGCCCCAGCATTTT. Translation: CASSNSLGTERNQPQHF.

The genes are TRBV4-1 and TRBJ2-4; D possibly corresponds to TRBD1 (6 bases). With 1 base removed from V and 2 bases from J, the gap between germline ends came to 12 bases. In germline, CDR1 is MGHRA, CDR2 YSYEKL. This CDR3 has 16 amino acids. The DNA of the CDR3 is TGCGCCAGCAGCCAAGTGGGGGCAGGGTCCAAAAACATTCAGTACTTC. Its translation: CASSQVGAGSKNIQYF.

CDR3 coding DNA: TGTGCCAGCAGCTTAGTATGGGGGGGGCGGGAGACCCAGTACTTC. Translated: CASSLVWGGRETQYF. The genes are TRBV7-2 and TRBJ2-5; D may be TRBD2 (7 bases). The CDR3 extends over 15 amino acids. Trimming took off 1 base at V and 5 bases at J, with 14 bases between the two ends. Germline V gene sequence: CDR1 SGHTA, CDR2 FQGNSA.

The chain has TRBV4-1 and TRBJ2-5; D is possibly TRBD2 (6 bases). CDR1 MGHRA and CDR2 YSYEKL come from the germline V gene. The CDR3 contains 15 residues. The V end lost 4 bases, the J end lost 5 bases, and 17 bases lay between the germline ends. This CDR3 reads CASSPIGLARETQYF. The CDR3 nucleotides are TGCGCCAGCAGCCCCATCGGGCTAGCGCGGGAGACCCAGTACTTC.

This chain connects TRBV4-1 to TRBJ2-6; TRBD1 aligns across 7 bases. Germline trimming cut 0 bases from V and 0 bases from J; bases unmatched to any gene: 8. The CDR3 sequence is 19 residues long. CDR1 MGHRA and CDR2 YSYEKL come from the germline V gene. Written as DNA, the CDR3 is TGCGCCAGCAGCCAAGATCGAACAGGGGTTTACTCTGGGGCCAACGTCCTGACTTTC. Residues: CASSQDRTGVYSGANVLTF.